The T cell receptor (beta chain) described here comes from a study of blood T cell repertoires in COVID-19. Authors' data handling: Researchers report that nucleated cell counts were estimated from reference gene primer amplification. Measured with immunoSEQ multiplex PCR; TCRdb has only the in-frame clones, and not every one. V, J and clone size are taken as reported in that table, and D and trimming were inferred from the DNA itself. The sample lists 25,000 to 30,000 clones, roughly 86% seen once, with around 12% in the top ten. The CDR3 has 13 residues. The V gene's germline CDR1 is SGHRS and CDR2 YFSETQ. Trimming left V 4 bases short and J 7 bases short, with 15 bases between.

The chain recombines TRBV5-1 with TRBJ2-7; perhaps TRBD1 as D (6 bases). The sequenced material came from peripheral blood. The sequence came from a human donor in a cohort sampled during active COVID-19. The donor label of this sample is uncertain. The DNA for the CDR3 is TGCGCCAGCAGCCGGGACCCTACAGGGGAGCAGTACTTC. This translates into CASSRDPTGEQYF.